A selection of T cell receptor beta chains follows, all from one sample in a study of T cell clones after liver transplantation. The method was immunoSEQ multiplex PCR; TCRdb's version includes in-frame clones alone and lacks a portion of them. The sample holds roughly 57,000 clones, over 55% seen once. The starting material was CD4+ T cells from blood, obtained before liver transplant. These receptors were obtained from a human donor who received a liver transplant. CDR3s include the opening cysteine and the closing phenylalanine or tryptophan. D genes are given only for firm matches. The size of a clone is reported for some rows only, either as once, few or many, or as a class for expanded clones.

v_gene	abundance	d_gene	j_gene	CDR3aa	CDR3nt
TRBV28	-	-	TRBJ1-3	CASRGDQGRPSGNTIYF	TGTGCCAGCAGGGGGGACCAGGGGCGACCTTCTGGAAACACCATATATTTT
TRBV19	few	-	TRBJ1-5	CASSWGREQPQHF	TGTGCCAGTAGTTGGGGAAGGGAGCAGCCCCAGCATTTT
TRBV5-8	few	-	TRBJ2-7	CASSSDFSYEQYF	TGTGCCAGCAGCTCCGACTTCTCCTACGAGCAGTACTTC
TRBV6-1	-	-	TRBJ1-5	CASKGGREGQPQHF	TGTGCCAGCAAGGGAGGGAGGGAGGGGCAGCCCCAGCATTTT
TRBV25-1	-	-	TRBJ1-6	CATEQQGGQSPLHF	TGTGCCACCGAACAACAGGGAGGGCAATCACCCCTCCACTTT
TRBV7-8	-	-	TRBJ1-5	CASSLAESNQPQHF	TGTGCCAGCAGCTTAGCGGAGAGCAATCAGCCCCAGCATTTT
TRBV10-3	-	TRBD1	TRBJ2-5	CAISESTGNQETQYF	TGTGCCATCAGTGAGTCGACAGGGAACCAAGAGACCCAGTACTTC
TRBV18	-	-	TRBJ1-5	CASSPQGINQPQHF	TGTGCCAGCTCACCTCAGGGGATCAATCAGCCCCAGCATTTT
TRBV10-1	-	TRBD1	TRBJ2-7	CASSEFPLAGTGAFEQYF	TGCGCCAGCAGTGAGTTCCCCTTGGCCGGGACAGGGGCATTCGAGCAGTACTTC
TRBV5-8	few	TRBD1	TRBJ1-5	CASSGGTASNQPQHF	TGTGCCAGCAGCGGGGGGACAGCTAGCAATCAGCCCCAGCATTTT
TRBV18	-	TRBD1	TRBJ2-5	CASSPPGGARETQYF	TGTGCCAGCTCACCACCAGGGGGCGCTCGGGAGACCCAGTACTTC
TRBV18	-	-	TRBJ1-1	CASSPPRGGNTEAFF	TGTGCCAGCTCACCACCGAGGGGGGGGAACACTGAAGCTTTCTTT
TRBV15	-	TRBD1	TRBJ1-2	CATSRRQGQDGYTF	TGTGCCACCAGCCGCAGACAGGGGCAGGATGGCTACACCTTC
TRBV10-3	-	TRBD1	TRBJ1-3	CAISESITTGAGNTIYF	TGTGCCATCAGTGAGTCTATCACTACAGGGGCTGGAAACACCATATATTTT
TRBV2	-	-	TRBJ1-4	CASIPQGLDSEKLFF	TGTGCCAGCATTCCTCAGGGTTTAGATAGTGAAAAACTGTTTTTT
TRBV5-6	few	-	TRBJ2-2	CASSLGYINTGELFF	TGTGCCAGCAGCTTGGGTTATATTAACACCGGGGAGCTGTTTTTT
TRBV29-1	-	-	TRBJ2-7	CSVAPERANEQYF	TGCAGCGTTGCCCCAGAGAGGGCAAACGAGCAGTACTTC
TRBV27	-	TRBD1	TRBJ1-6	CASSFPGQDSPLHF	TGTGCCAGCAGTTTTCCGGGACAGGATTCACCCCTCCACTTT
TRBV5-8	-	-	TRBJ1-5	CASSPRSGSNQPQHF	TGTGCCAGCAGCCCTCGCTCAGGGAGCAATCAGCCCCAGCATTTT
TRBV21-1	many	-	TRBJ2-1	CASSKWDRVIHNEQFF	TGTGCCAGCAGCAAATGGGACAGAGTTATCCACAATGAGCAGTTCTTC
TRBV18	-	TRBD1	TRBJ2-2	CASSPLGQPNTGELFF	TGTGCCAGCTCACCTTTGGGACAGCCGAACACCGGGGAGCTGTTTTTT
TRBV6-5	-	TRBD1	TRBJ2-2	CASVGTGDTGELFF	TGTGCCAGCGTCGGGACAGGGGACACCGGGGAGCTGTTTTTT